The 30 T cell receptor beta chains reported below all come from one sample, sequenced in a study of cytomegalovirus exposure and HLA in healthy donors. PCR involved 60 Vbeta and 13 Jbeta primers. The method was immunoSEQ multiplex PCR; TCRdb's version includes in-frame clones alone and lacks a portion of them. Its table records under 95,000 clones. Sequences were obtained from PBMCs. These receptors were taken from a man between 18 and 29 years old in good health and CMV-seropositive.

CDR3 sequence (DNA): TGCGCCAGCAGCCTCTGGGCAGGGCAAAATCAGCCCCAGCATTTT. Amino acids: CASSLWAGQNQPQHF. The V and J genes are TRBV4-1 and TRBJ1-5; weak D call: TRBD1 (5 bases). This CDR3 is 15 amino acids long. CDR1 is MGHRA, CDR2 YSYEKL, per germline. V gave up 4 bases and J gave up 4 bases, with 14 bases separating them.

The V gene is TRBV28, the J gene TRBJ1-1; D uncertain. Trimming left V 3 bases short and J 6 bases short, with 14 bases between. CDR3 length: 14 residues. Germline values: CDR1 MDHEN, CDR2 SYDVKM. CDR3 protein: CASSFIKYRAEAFF. For the CDR3, the DNA is TGTGCCAGCAGTTTCATAAAATATCGGGCTGAAGCTTTCTTT.

V is TRBV28 and J is TRBJ2-2; TRBD2 matches at 9 bases. The CDR3 is 18 amino acids. Unmatched junction bases numbered 11, after V lost 5 bases and J lost 1 base. Germline V gene data show CDR1 as MDHEN and CDR2 as SYDVKM. The CDR3 is CASSRLHGGRGNTGELFF. DNA for the CDR3: TGTGCCAGCAGTCGTCTCCATGGCGGGAGGGGGAACACCGGGGAGCTGTTTTTT.

The rearrangement links TRBV7-9 to TRBJ2-1; D might be TRBD2 (6 bases). Trimming cost V 7 bases and J 0 bases, with 22 bases left between them. The CDR3 is made up of 18 amino acids. Germline CDR1 reads SEHNR; CDR2 reads FQNEAQ (reference sequence). The CDR3 DNA reads as TGTGCCAGCACCCGAGCGCGGAGCGGGCAATTCTCCTACAATGAGCAGTTCTTC. Translating it yields CASTRARSGQFSYNEQFF.

The chain combines TRBV5-4 with TRBJ2-6, with D unclear. Trimming stripped 10 bases from V and 0 bases from J, with 8 bases between. The CDR3 covers 13 residues. CDR1 and CDR2 from the germline V gene are SGHNT and YYREEE (reference sequence). CDR3 sequence reads: CAHPGSGANVLTF. CDR3 nucleotides: TGTGCCCATCCGGGCTCTGGGGCCAACGTCCTGACTTTC. Looking up the rest from reference TRBV5-4 and TRBJ2-6 gives the full variable domain: ETGVTQSPTHLIKTRGQQVTLRCSSQSGHNTVSWYQQALGQGPQFIFQYYREEENGRGNFPPRFSGLQFPNYSSELNVNALELDDSALYLCAHPGSGANVLTFGAGSRLTVL.

The V call is TRBV10-3, the J call TRBJ1-1; D not resolved. The ends were cut back, 0 bases at V and 6 bases at J, with 11 bases in the middle. The CDR3 sequence is 14 residues long. Germline V lookup: CDR1 ENHRY, CDR2 SYGVKD. CDR3 nucleotides: TGTGCCATCAGTGAGTCGCTGAGGGTGGCTGAAGCTTTCTTT. Translation: CAISESLRVAEAFF.

The chain joins TRBV5-6 to TRBJ2-4; D ambiguous. The CDR3 has 15 amino acids. V was trimmed by 3 bases and J by 2 bases, leaving 12 bases between them. Germline V gene data show CDR1 as SGHDT and CDR2 as YYEEEE. The DNA for the CDR3 is TGTGCCAGCAGCTCCTTTGTTAGTTCCAAAAACATTCAGTACTTC. Residues: CASSSFVSSKNIQYF.

V is TRBV19 and J is TRBJ2-7; TRBD1 agrees at 11 bases. This CDR3 is built from 15 residues. Germline V gene sequence: CDR1 LNHDA, CDR2 SQIVND (reference sequence). With 3 bases clipped from V and 6 bases from J, the junction kept 7 bases outside the gene matches. The CDR3 coding sequence is TGTGCCAGTAGTATCGGGACAGGGGGTGCGGGCGAGCAGTACTTC. It specifies CASSIGTGGAGEQYF. Using reference TRBV19 and TRBJ2-7 for the parts outside the CDR3, the full variable domain is DGGITQSPKYLFRKEGQNVTLSCEQNLNHDAMYWYRQDPGQGLRLIYYSQIVNDFQKGDIAEGYSVSREKKESFPLTVTSAQKNPTAFYLCASSIGTGGAGEQYFGPGTRLTVT.

The V gene is TRBV5-1, the J gene TRBJ1-2; 8 bases line up with TRBD1. The CDR3 runs 14 residues. Germline-derived CDR1 and CDR2 are SGHRS and YFSETQ. Trimming removed 4 bases from V and 5 bases from J; junction bases left unmatched: 7. CDR3 amino acids: CASSGAGGVYGYTF. CDR3 nucleotide sequence: TGCGCCAGCAGCGGCGCAGGGGGCGTTTATGGCTACACCTTC.

This chain joins TRBV27 and TRBJ2-7; weak D call: TRBD2 (5 bases). The CDR3 has 16 residues. V lost 0 bases, J lost 0 bases, and 12 bases lay in between. Germline V gene lookup returns CDR1 MNHEY and CDR2 SMNVEV (reference sequence). The CDR3: CASSLSPGYPSYEQYF. The CDR3 DNA reads as TGTGCCAGCAGTTTATCACCGGGGTATCCCTCCTACGAGCAGTACTTC.

The chain uses TRBV5-6 and TRBJ1-2; 9 bases fit TRBD1. With V trimmed by 2 bases and J by 0 bases, 2 bases remained unmatched. The CDR3 length is 15 residues. Germline CDR1 is SGHDT and CDR2 is YYEEEE. CDR3 region: CASSFGTGTNYGYTF. The CDR3 region has the DNA TGTGCCAGCAGCTTCGGGACAGGGACTAACTATGGCTACACCTTC.

The rearrangement links TRBV5-1 to TRBJ2-1; tentatively, D is TRBD2 (5 bases). V was trimmed by 1 base and J by 5 bases, leaving 16 bases between them. The CDR3 runs 16 residues. From germline, CDR1 is SGHRS and CDR2 YFSETQ. In DNA, the CDR3 is TGCGCCAGCAGCTTGACGTGGGAAACGGGGAACAATGAGCAGTTCTTC. Translating gives CASSLTWETGNNEQFF.

CDR3 protein: CASSDPRSGTDTQYF. In DNA, the CDR3 is TGTGCCAGCAGTGACCCCCGTTCCGGCACAGATACGCAGTATTTT. The chain couples TRBV6-1 to TRBJ2-3; D call uncertain. V lost 3 bases and J 1 base, leaving 11 bases between the germline ends. The CDR3 totals 15 residues. From germline, CDR1 is MNHNS and CDR2 SASEGT.

The rearrangement joins TRBV4-2 to TRBJ2-7; 9 nucleotides match TRBD1. The CDR3 totals 17 residues. Unmatched junction bases numbered 10, after V lost 0 bases and J lost 4 bases. Germline V lookup: CDR1 LGHNA, CDR2 YNFKEQ. The CDR3 region has the DNA TGTGCCAGCAGCCAAGAAGGAACAGGGGGCTATACATACGAGCAGTACTTC. Amino acid sequence: CASSQEGTGGYTYEQYF.

The genes are TRBV5-1 and TRBJ2-1; D possibly corresponds to TRBD1 (6 bases). The germline V gene has CDR1 SGHRS and CDR2 YFSETQ. This CDR3 region has 14 residues. Trimming left V 0 bases short and J 6 bases short, with 10 bases between. The CDR3 bases are TGCGCCAGCAGCTTGGACAGGGTGGTCAATGAGCAGTTCTTC. Translation gives CASSLDRVVNEQFF.

The rearrangement uses TRBV9 and TRBJ2-1; no reliable D call. CDR1 and CDR2 (germline): SGDLS, YYNGEE. This CDR3 has 12 residues. With 4 bases removed from V and 6 bases from J, the gap between germline ends came to 8 bases. The CDR3 nucleotides read TGTGCCAGCAGCCCCTGGCCCAATGAGCAGTTCTTC. Protein sequence: CASSPWPNEQFF.

This sequence joins TRBV28 and TRBJ1-4, with D unclear. Germline lookup yields CDR1 MDHEN and CDR2 SYDVKM. V lost 3 bases and J 8 bases, leaving 10 bases between the germline ends. The CDR3 runs to 13 residues. CDR3: CASSFPQVEKLFF. In DNA, the CDR3 is TGTGCCAGCAGTTTTCCGCAGGTGGAAAAACTGTTTTTT.

This chain uses TRBV18 with TRBJ2-7, with a weak D call TRBD2 (5 bases). Trimming took off 2 bases at V and 4 bases at J, with 15 bases between the two ends. Looked up from germline, CDR1 is KGHSH and CDR2 is LQKENI. CDR3 length: 15 amino acids. The CDR3 here is CASSPNSGKSYEQYF. In DNA form, the CDR3 reads TGTGCCAGCTCACCAAACAGCGGAAAGAGTTACGAGCAGTACTTC.

The J gene is TRBJ2-7, the V gene TRBV6-1, with D tentatively TRBD2 (5 bases). The CDR3 covers 14 residues. Germline CDR1 reads MNHNS; CDR2 reads SASEGT. Trimming removed 1 base from V and 6 bases from J, with 13 bases in between. The CDR3 DNA reads as TGTGCCAGCAGTGAAGATTGGCGTCGGGGCGAGCAGTACTTC. This translates into CASSEDWRRGEQYF.

This rearrangement joins TRBV25-1 to TRBJ2-3; no clear D. This CDR3 comprises 13 residues. V was shortened by 1 base and J by 4 bases, with 6 bases between the two germline ends. The germline gives CDR1 MGHDK, CDR2 SYGVNS. CDR3 coding DNA: TGTGCCAGCAGTGAATTATCCCCAGATACGCAGTATTTT. Translated, it gives CASSELSPDTQYF.

The genes are TRBV7-9 and TRBJ2-5; 7 bases line up with TRBD2. CDR3 length equals 14 residues. Germline CDR1 reads SEHNR; CDR2 reads FQNEAQ (reference sequence). V lost 7 bases, J lost 1 base, and 6 bases stayed unmatched. The DNA of the CDR3 is TGTGCCAGCAAACTTACTAGCGTCCAAGAGACCCAGTACTTC. The encoded protein is CASKLTSVQETQYF.

The gene calls are TRBV27 and TRBJ1-2, with 7 bases fitting TRBD1. The germline CDR1 and CDR2 sequences are MNHEY and SMNVEV (reference sequence). The CDR3 spans 15 residues. Trimming at V came to 4 bases and at J to 0 bases, leaving 5 bases not matched to a gene. The CDR3 here is CASSYRGGPNYGYTF. DNA for the CDR3: TGTGCCAGCAGTTACAGGGGCGGTCCTAACTATGGCTACACCTTC.

The gene calls are TRBV6-5 and TRBJ1-1; D not certain. CDR3 size: 13 residues. V was clipped by 4 bases and J by 2 bases, with 8 bases between them. CDR1 MNHEY and CDR2 SVGAGI come from the germline V gene. CDR3 coding DNA: TGTGCCAGCAGTTCCCGGGGTAACACTGAAGCTTTCTTT. Translating it yields CASSSRGNTEAFF.

CDR3 loop: CASSPGFNSPLHF. The CDR3 nucleotides read TGTGCCAGCAGTCCAGGGTTTAATTCACCCCTCCACTTT. The chain is built from TRBV6-5 and TRBJ1-6, with D possibly TRBD1 on 5 matching bases. V was cut by 5 bases and J by 6 bases, with 8 bases left in between. This CDR3 comprises 13 residues. Germline V gene sequence: CDR1 MNHEY, CDR2 SVGAGI.

This rearrangement joins TRBV27 to TRBJ1-2; D is unclear. CDR3 length equals 16 residues. The V end was cut by 2 bases, the J end by 6 bases, with 19 bases between. Germline lookup yields CDR1 MNHEY and CDR2 SMNVEV (reference sequence). The CDR3: CASSLGLAGLPNGYTF. The CDR3, as DNA: TGTGCCAGCAGTTTAGGACTTGCGGGTCTCCCTAATGGCTACACCTTC.

The chain is built from TRBV6-6 and TRBJ1-1; no clear D. This CDR3 is built from 14 residues. Trimming cost V 8 bases and J 1 base, with 14 bases left between them. The germline V gene encodes CDR1 MNHNY and CDR2 SVGAGI (reference sequence). The CDR3 bases are TGTGCCAGCGAGTTATCCTCCGCGAACACTGAAGCTTTCTTT. Encoded protein: CASELSSANTEAFF.

The chain combines TRBV4-1 with TRBJ2-2; D possibly corresponds to TRBD1 (5 bases). Trimming took 4 bases from V and 6 from J, leaving 12 bases between them. The CDR3 has 14 amino acids. The V gene's germline CDR1 is MGHRA and CDR2 YSYEKL. Here the CDR3 reads CASSPQGEAGELFF. CDR3 nucleotide sequence: TGCGCCAGCAGCCCCCAGGGTGAGGCCGGGGAGCTGTTTTTT.

The rearrangement links TRBV4-2 to TRBJ2-7; tentative D call: TRBD2 (6 bases). V lost 0 bases and J 3 bases, leaving 12 bases between the germline ends. Germline CDR1 is LGHNA and CDR2 is YNFKEQ. The CDR3 is 15 residues long. The CDR3 loop reads CASSQDVDGGYEQYF. CDR3 sequence (DNA): TGTGCCAGCAGCCAAGATGTTGACGGGGGCTACGAGCAGTACTTC.

The chain employs TRBV18 and TRBJ2-7, with D tentatively TRBD2 (5 bases). With 3 bases removed from V and 3 bases from J, the gap between germline ends came to 12 bases. There are 14 residues in the CDR3. CDR1 and CDR2 (germline): KGHSH, LQKENI. CDR3 loop: CASSPPGSIYEQYF. The CDR3 DNA reads TGTGCCAGCTCACCCCCGGGGTCAATCTACGAGCAGTACTTC.

The chain uses TRBV30 and TRBJ1-5, with 8 nucleotides matching TRBD1. The trim removed 3 bases at V and 4 bases at J, leaving 2 bases unmatched. CDR1 and CDR2 from the germline V gene are GTSNPN and SVGIG (reference sequence). The CDR3 has 13 amino acids. For the CDR3, the DNA is TGTGCCTGGAGCCACAGGGGGAATCAGCCCCAGCATTTT. Translation: CAWSHRGNQPQHF.